The 24 T cell receptor beta chains below come from one sample, sequenced in a study of CD8+ T cells in alopecia areata. The treatment here: oral pan-JAK inhibitor, 5-10 mg twice daily. RNA was extracted and reverse transcribed into cDNA as the sequencing template. Sequenced by immunoSEQ multiplex PCR; TCRdb stores in-frame clones only, minus some. The sample carries about 250,000 clones, 60% recorded once. The specimen was CD4+ T cells sorted from blood, collected between weeks 51 and 54, from a patient treated with tofacitinib. These TCRs come from a human donor with alopecia areata.

The chain joins TRBV5-1 to TRBJ1-1, with 8 bases lining up with TRBD1. The junction had 4 bases not matched to a gene; V was cut back by 4 bases and J by 2 bases. Germline CDR1 reads SGHRS; CDR2 reads YFSETQ. The CDR3 consists of 14 residues. CDR3 protein: CASSPDRVNTEAFF. The CDR3, as DNA: TGCGCCAGCAGCCCGGACAGGGTTAACACTGAAGCTTTCTTT.

V and J are TRBV14 and TRBJ2-5; D remains unclear. The CDR3 has 13 residues. The germline V and J ends were trimmed by 1 base and 4 bases, with 7 bases remaining between them. The germline V gene has CDR1 SGHDN and CDR2 FVKESK. The CDR3 reads CASSQVVRETQYF. DNA of the CDR3: TGTGCCAGCAGCCAAGTCGTACGAGAGACCCAGTACTTC.

The V gene is TRBV30, the J gene TRBJ1-3; no clear D gene. V lost 5 bases and J lost 8, with 10 bases in between. Per germline, CDR1 GTSNPN and CDR2 SVGIG (reference sequence). The length of the CDR3 is 11 residues. DNA for the CDR3: TGTGCCTGGCTCCGTGGGGACACCATATATTTT. Residues: CAWLRGDTIYF.

This clone was recorded a few times. The chain combines TRBV4-3 with TRBJ1-1; D gene unclear. Trimming shortened V by 0 bases and J by 3 bases, and 8 bases separated the two germline ends. The CDR3 is made up of 14 amino acids. Germline values: CDR1 LGHNA, CDR2 YSLEER. CDR3 sequence (DNA): TGCGCCAGCAGCCAAGATCTTGGGGACACTGAAGCTTTCTTT. Protein product: CASSQDLGDTEAFF.

This clone has a handful of counts. The chain employs TRBV29-1 and TRBJ2-5; 7 nucleotides agree with TRBD2. Germline values: CDR1 SQVTM, CDR2 ANQGSEA. CDR3 length: 12 residues. Germline trimming cut 4 bases from V and 3 bases from J; bases unmatched to any gene: 2. The DNA of the CDR3 is TGCAGCGTTGCCCGGGGGGAAGAGACCCAGTACTTC. This codes for CSVARGEETQYF.

The chain combines TRBV10-1 with TRBJ2-2; 12 nucleotides line up with TRBD2. The CDR3 spans 15 residues. Per germline, CDR1 WNHNN and CDR2 SYGVQD (reference sequence). V lost 6 bases and J lost 5; bases outside the gene matches: 4. CDR3 region: CASSSSGGATGELFF. The CDR3 nucleotides are TGCGCCAGCAGCTCTAGCGGGGGGGCAACCGGGGAGCTGTTTTTT.

This clone was observed a few times. The V call is TRBV13, the J call TRBJ1-2, with D perhaps matching TRBD1 (6 bases). The CDR3 loop spans 14 amino acids. Trimming took 4 bases from V and 2 from J, leaving 11 bases between them. Germline V CDR1 and CDR2: PRHDT, FYEKMQ (reference sequence). Here the CDR3 reads CASSWRGANYGYTF. In DNA form, the CDR3 reads TGTGCCAGCAGCTGGAGGGGGGCGAACTATGGCTACACCTTC.

The table lists this clone with a few counts. The chain links TRBV5-8 to TRBJ2-7, with D possibly matching TRBD1 (5 bases). The CDR3 is 14 residues long. CDR1 is SGHTS, CDR2 YDEGEE, per germline. The V and J ends lost 7 bases and 1 base respectively, with 15 bases between them. The CDR3 bases are TGTGCCAGCGCTACCGACAGTGTGTCCTACGAGCAGTACTTC. Its translation: CASATDSVSYEQYF.

The V and J genes are TRBV19 and TRBJ2-7; D gene unclear. This CDR3 has 13 amino acids. Trimming took off 5 bases at V and 3 bases at J, with 11 bases between the two ends. CDR1 and CDR2 (germline): LNHDA, SQIVND (reference sequence). The CDR3 DNA sequence: TGTGCCAGTAGTTCGCAGACCCGCTACGAGCAGTACTTC. This sequence encodes CASSSQTRYEQYF. Full variable domain (remainder filled in from reference TRBV19 and TRBJ2-7): DGGITQSPKYLFRKEGQNVTLSCEQNLNHDAMYWYRQDPGQGLRLIYYSQIVNDFQKGDIAEGYSVSREKKESFPLTVTSAQKNPTAFYLCASSSQTRYEQYFGPGTRLTVT.

This chain links TRBV15 with TRBJ1-1; 7 positions match TRBD1. The germline V gene has CDR1 LNHNV and CDR2 YYDKDF (reference sequence). The CDR3 loop spans 16 amino acids. Trimming at V came to 0 bases and at J to 2 bases, leaving 6 bases not matched to a gene. The CDR3 region has the DNA TGTGCCACCAGCAGAGATCCAGGGACAGCCAACACTGAAGCTTTCTTT. This encodes CATSRDPGTANTEAFF.

The rearrangement links TRBV29-1 to TRBJ1-1; no clear D. The CDR3 extends over 11 amino acids. Germline-derived CDR1 and CDR2 are SQVTM and ANQGSEA. V gave up 7 bases and J gave up 4 bases, with 10 bases separating them. Here the CDR3 reads CSGAGSTEAFF. The CDR3 coding sequence is TGCAGCGGGGCCGGTAGCACTGAAGCTTTCTTT.

The chain uses TRBV6-6 and TRBJ1-2; no clear D gene. The germline CDR1 and CDR2 sequences are MNHNY and SVGAGI (reference sequence). Trimming removed 5 bases at V and 7 bases at J, with 11 bases between. CDR3 length equals 12 residues. Written as DNA, the CDR3 is TGTGCCAGCAGTCGAGGTTGGGCTGGCTACACCTTC. It specifies CASSRGWAGYTF.

V is TRBV29-1 and J is TRBJ1-2, with 7 nucleotides matching TRBD1. V lost 4 bases to trimming and J lost 4 bases; unmatched junction nucleotides: 6. Germline assignment: CDR1 SQVTM and CDR2 ANQGSEA. This CDR3 is built from 13 residues. CDR3 amino acids: CSVVGTVPYGYTF. Here the CDR3 DNA reads TGCAGCGTTGTAGGGACAGTGCCCTATGGCTACACCTTC.

The chain uses TRBV29-1 and TRBJ1-1, with no clear D. The CDR3 consists of 11 residues. Deletions cut 3 bases from V and 3 bases from J, with 5 bases between. Germline V gives CDR1 SQVTM, CDR2 ANQGSEA. CDR3 region: CSVDWDTEAFF. CDR3 DNA sequence: TGCAGCGTTGATTGGGACACTGAAGCTTTCTTT. Combining the CDR3 with reference TRBV29-1 and TRBJ1-1 gives the whole variable domain SAVISQKPSRDICQRGTSLTIQCQVDSQVTMMFWYRQQPGQSLTLIATANQGSEATYESGFVIDKFPISRPNLTFSTLTVSNMSPEDSSIYLCSVDWDTEAFFGQGTRLTVV.

V is TRBV30 and J is TRBJ2-6; 8 bases fit TRBD2. The germline V gene encodes CDR1 GTSNPN and CDR2 SVGIG (reference sequence). J was trimmed by 4 bases and V by 4 bases; bases with no gene match: 15. The CDR3 runs to 18 residues. The CDR3 DNA reads as TGTGCCTGGAACCCCCGGGGGGGATCCTCCTCCGGGGCCAACGTCCTGACTTTC. It codes for CAWNPRGGSSSGANVLTF.

DNA for the CDR3: TGCGCCAGCAGTCAAAGGGACAGGTACAATCAGCCCCAGCATTTT. Its translation is CASSQRDRYNQPQHF. The chain has TRBV23-1 and TRBJ1-5; 8 positions agree with TRBD1. TRBV23-1 is assigned to the ORF class and has an uncertain function. V lost 2 bases, J lost 3 bases, and 3 bases stayed unmatched. The CDR3 runs to 15 residues.

J is TRBJ1-2 and V is TRBV5-4; D is ambiguous. V was trimmed by 4 bases and J by 5 bases, leaving 12 bases between them. Germline assignment: CDR1 SGHNT and CDR2 YYREEE (reference sequence). CDR3 length equals 13 residues. Written as DNA, the CDR3 is TGTGCCAGCAGCCCCCCCACGGGATATGGCTACACCTTC. As protein: CASSPPTGYGYTF.

The chain employs TRBV2 and TRBJ2-5, with D perhaps matching TRBD1 (7 bases). Trimming cost V 8 bases and J 3 bases, with 16 bases left between them. Germline-derived CDR1 and CDR2 are SNHLY and FYNNEI. The CDR3 contains 14 residues. CDR3 loop: CASSQGGGEETQYF. DNA of the CDR3: TGTGCCAGCTCCCAGGGGGGCGGCGAAGAGACCCAGTACTTC.

Of note for this clone: The sample has other DNA sequences that encode this CDR3 too. The chain couples TRBV4-1 to TRBJ2-2; no firm D call. Germline V gives CDR1 MGHRA, CDR2 YSYEKL. V was cut by 3 bases and J by 4 bases, with 3 bases left in between. The CDR3 extends over 12 amino acids. The CDR3 DNA is TGCGCCAGCAGCCATGGCACCGGGGAGCTGTTTTTT. Amino acids: CASSHGTGELFF.

CDR3 coding DNA: TGCGCCAGCAGCTTGGCCGCAGATACGCAGTATTTT. The encoded protein is CASSLAADTQYF. This sequence joins TRBV5-1 and TRBJ2-3; D call uncertain. Germline V gives CDR1 SGHRS, CDR2 YFSETQ. Trimming removed 0 bases at V and 4 bases at J, with 3 bases between. The CDR3 is 12 residues long.

The rearrangement uses TRBV5-1 and TRBJ1-2; D ambiguous. This CDR3 contains 13 residues. The germline V gene has CDR1 SGHRS and CDR2 YFSETQ. Deletions cut 1 base from V and 3 bases from J, with 7 bases between. CDR3 region: CASSLNTDYGYTF. CDR3 nucleotides: TGCGCCAGCAGCTTGAACACGGACTATGGCTACACCTTC.

J is TRBJ2-3 and V is TRBV30, with 8 bases matching TRBD1. V was pared by 7 bases and J by 1 base, with 4 bases of the junction left unmatched. The CDR3 covers 13 residues. Germline-derived CDR1 and CDR2 are GTSNPN and SVGIG (reference sequence). CDR3 protein: CALGTGGTDTQYF. CDR3 nucleotides: TGTGCCTTAGGGACAGGAGGCACAGATACGCAGTATTTT.

The chain links TRBV30 to TRBJ2-7; 8 bases align to TRBD2. J lost 0 bases, V lost 2 bases, and 6 bases had no gene match. Germline assignment: CDR1 GTSNPN and CDR2 SVGIG (reference sequence). CDR3 length: 15 residues. The DNA for the CDR3 is TGTGCCTGGAGTAACCCAGCGGGGGTCTCCTACGAGCAGTACTTC. Translating it yields CAWSNPAGVSYEQYF.

The V call is TRBV7-2, the J call TRBJ1-2; D might be TRBD1 (5 bases). Germline V gene sequence: CDR1 SGHTA, CDR2 FQGNSA. The CDR3 has 15 residues. The V end lost 5 bases, the J end lost 2 bases, and 15 bases lay between the germline ends. The CDR3 DNA is TGTGCCAGCAGCGGCAGGGCCTCATTGAACTATGGCTACACCTTC. Protein: CASSGRASLNYGYTF.